Below are 6 T cell receptor beta chains sequenced from a single sample in a study of T-cell reconstitution after alpha-beta-depleted transplantation in children. Preparation of the TCRbeta library was carried out with unique molecular identifiers. TCRdb passed the PCR reads through MiXCR, listing each CDR3 protein once. The top ten hold about 3.8% of the sample, which has roughly 400,000 distinct CDR3 sequences, roughly 20% seen once. Material: PBMCs from the stem cell graft donor, obtained from the stem cell graft. Receptor source: a human donor who donated a stem cell graft to a child with acute myeloid leukemia.

The V and J genes are TRBV5-1 and TRBJ2-1, with TRBD1 matching 7 bases. Germline values: CDR1 SGHRS, CDR2 YFSETQ. Losses at the gene ends were 4 bases for V and 8 bases for J; bases not matched to a gene: 9. The CDR3 loop spans 14 amino acids. The CDR3 reads CASSLGTAADEQFF. CDR3 bases: TGCGCCAGCAGCCTCGGGACAGCCGCCGATGAGCAGTTCTTC.

This clonotype was seen more than once but under ten times. This rearrangement joins TRBV5-1 to TRBJ2-7; D uncertain. This CDR3 spans 13 amino acids. V was trimmed by 5 bases and J by 3 bases, leaving 12 bases between them. Germline V lookup: CDR1 SGHRS, CDR2 YFSETQ. Here the CDR3 DNA reads TGCGCCAGCAGTGTGTCAGAAAACTACGAGCAGTACTTC. It yields the protein CASSVSENYEQYF.

The gene calls are TRBV24-1 and TRBJ2-1; D possibly corresponds to TRBD2 (6 bases). Germline V gene sequence: CDR1 KGHDR, CDR2 SFDVKD. The CDR3 is made up of 14 amino acids. Trimming stripped 9 bases from V and 2 bases from J, with 13 bases between. The CDR3 spells CATQSRLAYNEQFF. CDR3 sequence (DNA): TGTGCCACCCAATCCAGACTAGCCTACAATGAGCAGTTCTTC.

The chain links TRBV27 to TRBJ2-2, with 9 positions matching TRBD2. Trimming took 0 bases from V and 7 from J; bases not matched to a gene: 6. The V gene's germline CDR1 is MNHEY and CDR2 SMNVEV (reference sequence). The CDR3 runs 16 residues. The CDR3 DNA reads TGTGCCAGCAGTTTATCGTCGCTAGCGGGAAACGGGGAGCTGTTTTTT. Protein sequence: CASSLSSLAGNGELFF.

The chain joins TRBV12-3 or TRBV12-4 to TRBJ2-3; 11 positions match TRBD2. The CDR3 sequence is 15 residues long. V dropped 0 bases and J dropped 4; count of bases not matched to a gene: 0. CDR3 nucleotides: TGTGCCAGCAGTTTAGCACTAGCGGGAGCAGATACGCAGTATTTT. Translated: CASSLALAGADTQYF.

This chain links TRBV12-3 or TRBV12-4 with TRBJ1-5; D call uncertain. The CDR3 is made up of 16 amino acids. Deletions cut 3 bases from V and 5 bases from J, with 17 bases between. The CDR3 protein is CASSFNGWGGDQPQHF. The CDR3 DNA is TGTGCCAGCAGTTTCAATGGGTGGGGAGGTGATCAGCCCCAGCATTTT.